This T cell receptor (beta chain) was sequenced during a study of read filtering for tumor transcriptome and immune sequencing. At the level of the study: By R-ISS, stages I, II and III held about 8, 15 and 7 patients. Points from the study as a whole: Without single-read clonotypes, shared clonotype proportions correlated more between IR-seq and RNA-seq.

This clonotype was picked up a small number of times. Its cognate antigen is unknown. The CDR3 sequence is 14 residues long. This library used roughly 400 ng RNA and molecular barcoded adaptors spanning alpha/delta and beta/gamma chains. MiXCR was run by TCRdb on the reads, yielding one entry per CDR3 protein. The sample consists of approximately 61,000 distinct CDR3 sequences, nearly 20% of them appearing once. This sequence originates from a donor aged 40 or over with multiple myeloma. Input material: a population of CD138-negative cells sorted from bone marrow. The rearrangement joins TRBV21-1 to TRBJ1-5. TRBV21-1 is reported as a pseudogene. The CDR3: CASTGAPGNQPQHF. DNA of the CDR3: TGTGCCAGCACCGGGGCCCCGGGCAATCAGCCCCAGCATTTT.